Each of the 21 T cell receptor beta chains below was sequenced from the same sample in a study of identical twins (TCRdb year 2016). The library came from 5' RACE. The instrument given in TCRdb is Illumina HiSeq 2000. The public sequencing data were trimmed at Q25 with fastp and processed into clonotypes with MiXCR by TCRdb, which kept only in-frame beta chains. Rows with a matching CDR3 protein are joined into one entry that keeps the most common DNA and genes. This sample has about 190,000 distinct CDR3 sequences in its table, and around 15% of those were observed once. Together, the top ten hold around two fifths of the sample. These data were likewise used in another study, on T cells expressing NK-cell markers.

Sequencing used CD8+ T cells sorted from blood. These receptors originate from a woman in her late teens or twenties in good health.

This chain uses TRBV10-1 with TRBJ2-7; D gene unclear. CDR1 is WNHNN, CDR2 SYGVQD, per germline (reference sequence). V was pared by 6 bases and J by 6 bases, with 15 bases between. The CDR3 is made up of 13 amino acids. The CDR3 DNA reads TGCGCCAGCAGAAGTGGCGTAGGCTCCGAGCAGTACTTC. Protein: CASRSGVGSEQYF.

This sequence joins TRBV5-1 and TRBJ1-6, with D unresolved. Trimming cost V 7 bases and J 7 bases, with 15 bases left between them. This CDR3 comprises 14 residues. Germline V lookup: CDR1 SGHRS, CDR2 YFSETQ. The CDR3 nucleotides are TGCGCCAGCGCCCAGACGGACCTCAATTCACCCCTCCACTTT. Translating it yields CASAQTDLNSPLHF.

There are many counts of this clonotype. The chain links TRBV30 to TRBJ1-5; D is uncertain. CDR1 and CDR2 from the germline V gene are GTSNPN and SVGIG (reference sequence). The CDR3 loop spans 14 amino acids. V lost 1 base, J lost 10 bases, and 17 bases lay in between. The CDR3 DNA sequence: TGTGCCTGGAGTGCCGGGGAGACCTTCGGACCCCAGCATTTT. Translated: CAWSAGETFGPQHF.

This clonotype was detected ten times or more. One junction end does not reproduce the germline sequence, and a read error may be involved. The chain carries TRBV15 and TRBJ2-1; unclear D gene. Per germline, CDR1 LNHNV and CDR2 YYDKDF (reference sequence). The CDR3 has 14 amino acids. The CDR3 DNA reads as TGTGCCACCAGCGGAGACACCATCGGCAATGAGCAGTTCTTC. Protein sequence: CATSGDTIGNEQFF.

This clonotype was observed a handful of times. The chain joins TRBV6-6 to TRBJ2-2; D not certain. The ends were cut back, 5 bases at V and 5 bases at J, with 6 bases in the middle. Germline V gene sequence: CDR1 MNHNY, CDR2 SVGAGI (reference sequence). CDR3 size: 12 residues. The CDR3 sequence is CASSAVTGELFF. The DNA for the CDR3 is TGTGCCAGCAGTGCAGTGACCGGGGAGCTGTTTTTT.

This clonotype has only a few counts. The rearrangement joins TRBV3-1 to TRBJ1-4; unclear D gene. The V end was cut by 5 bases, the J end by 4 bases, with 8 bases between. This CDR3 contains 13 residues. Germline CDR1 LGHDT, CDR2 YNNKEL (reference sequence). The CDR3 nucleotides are TGTGCCAGCAGCTTTCGGGGTAATGAAAAACTGTTTTTT. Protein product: CASSFRGNEKLFF.

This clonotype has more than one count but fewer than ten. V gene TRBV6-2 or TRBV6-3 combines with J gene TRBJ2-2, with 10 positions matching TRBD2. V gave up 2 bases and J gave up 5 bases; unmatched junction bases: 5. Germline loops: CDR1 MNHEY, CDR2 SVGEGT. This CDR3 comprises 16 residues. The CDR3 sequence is CASSYGSGRATGELFF. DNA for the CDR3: TGTGCCAGCAGTTACGGAAGCGGGAGGGCGACCGGGGAGCTGTTTTTT.

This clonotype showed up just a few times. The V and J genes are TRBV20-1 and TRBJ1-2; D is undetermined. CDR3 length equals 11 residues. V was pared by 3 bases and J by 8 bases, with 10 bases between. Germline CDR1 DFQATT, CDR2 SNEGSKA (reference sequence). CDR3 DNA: TGCAGTGCTAGGCCACTGGGGGGCTACACCTTC. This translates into CSARPLGGYTF.

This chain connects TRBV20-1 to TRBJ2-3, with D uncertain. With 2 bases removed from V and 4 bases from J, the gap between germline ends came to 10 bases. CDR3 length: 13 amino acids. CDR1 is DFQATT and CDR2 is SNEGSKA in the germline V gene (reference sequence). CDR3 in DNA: TGCAGTGCTAGACCGCCGGGCGCAGATACGCAGTATTTT. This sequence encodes CSARPPGADTQYF.

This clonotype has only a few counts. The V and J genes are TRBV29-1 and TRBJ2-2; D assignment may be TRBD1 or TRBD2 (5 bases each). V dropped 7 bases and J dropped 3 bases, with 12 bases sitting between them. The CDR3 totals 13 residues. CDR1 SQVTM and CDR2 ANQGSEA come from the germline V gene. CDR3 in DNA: TGCAGCGGGGTGGGGGATGACACCGGGGAGCTGTTTTTT. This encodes CSGVGDDTGELFF.

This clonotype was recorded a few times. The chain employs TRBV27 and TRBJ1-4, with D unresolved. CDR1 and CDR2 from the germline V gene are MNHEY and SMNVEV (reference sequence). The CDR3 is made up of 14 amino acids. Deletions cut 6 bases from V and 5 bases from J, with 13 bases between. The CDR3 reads CASSPRRRNEKLFF. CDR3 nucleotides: TGTGCCAGCAGCCCAAGAAGGAGAAATGAAAAACTGTTTTTT.

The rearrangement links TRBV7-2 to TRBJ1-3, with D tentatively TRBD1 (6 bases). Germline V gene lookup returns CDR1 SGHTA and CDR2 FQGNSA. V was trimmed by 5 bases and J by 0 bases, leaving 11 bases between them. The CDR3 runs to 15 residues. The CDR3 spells CASSERTVSGNTIYF. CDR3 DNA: TGTGCCAGCAGCGAACGGACAGTCTCTGGAAACACCATATATTTT.

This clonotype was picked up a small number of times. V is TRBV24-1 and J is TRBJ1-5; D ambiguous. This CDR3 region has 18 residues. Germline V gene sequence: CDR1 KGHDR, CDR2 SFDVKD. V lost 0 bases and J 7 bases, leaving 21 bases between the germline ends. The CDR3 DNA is TGTGCCACCAGTGATTTGGATTACAAGGAACGTCTAAGACAGCCCCAGCATTTT. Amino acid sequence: CATSDLDYKERLRQPQHF.

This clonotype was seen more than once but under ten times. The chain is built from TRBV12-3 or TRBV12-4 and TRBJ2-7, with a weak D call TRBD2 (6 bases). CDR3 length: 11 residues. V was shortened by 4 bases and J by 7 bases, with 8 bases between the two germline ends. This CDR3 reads CASSWGTEQYF. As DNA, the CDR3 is TGTGCCAGCAGTTGGGGGACTGAGCAGTACTTC.

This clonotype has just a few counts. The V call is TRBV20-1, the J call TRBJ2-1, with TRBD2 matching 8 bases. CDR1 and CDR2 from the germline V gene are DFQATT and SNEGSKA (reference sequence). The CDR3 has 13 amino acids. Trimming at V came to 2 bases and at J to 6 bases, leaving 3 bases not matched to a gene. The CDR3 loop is CSARRLAGNEQFF. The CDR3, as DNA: TGCAGTGCTAGACGGCTAGCGGGCAATGAGCAGTTCTTC.

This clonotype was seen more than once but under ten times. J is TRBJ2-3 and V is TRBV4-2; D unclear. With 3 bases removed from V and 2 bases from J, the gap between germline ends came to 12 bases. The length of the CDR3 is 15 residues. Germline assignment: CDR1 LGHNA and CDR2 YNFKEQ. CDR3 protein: CASSHFDQLTDTQYF. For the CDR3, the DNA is TGTGCCAGCAGCCATTTTGACCAACTCACAGATACGCAGTATTTT.

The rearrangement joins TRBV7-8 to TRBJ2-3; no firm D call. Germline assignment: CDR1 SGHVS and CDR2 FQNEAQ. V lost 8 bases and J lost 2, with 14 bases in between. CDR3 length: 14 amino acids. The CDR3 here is CASALEGVTDTQYF. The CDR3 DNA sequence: TGTGCCAGCGCTCTCGAAGGTGTCACAGATACGCAGTATTTT.

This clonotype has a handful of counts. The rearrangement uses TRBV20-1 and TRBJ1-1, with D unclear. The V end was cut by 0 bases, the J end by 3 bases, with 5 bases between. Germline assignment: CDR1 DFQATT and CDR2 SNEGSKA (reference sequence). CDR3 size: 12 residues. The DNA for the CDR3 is TGCAGTGCTAGAGATTCCGACACTGAAGCTTTCTTT. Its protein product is CSARDSDTEAFF.

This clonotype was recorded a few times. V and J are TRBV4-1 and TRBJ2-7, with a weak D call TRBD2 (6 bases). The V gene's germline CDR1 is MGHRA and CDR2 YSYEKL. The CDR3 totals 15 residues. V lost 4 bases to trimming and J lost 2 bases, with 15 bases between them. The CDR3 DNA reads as TGCGCCAGCAGCCCGGAAGGCGCTAGCGCCTACGAGCAGTACTTC. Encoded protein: CASSPEGASAYEQYF.

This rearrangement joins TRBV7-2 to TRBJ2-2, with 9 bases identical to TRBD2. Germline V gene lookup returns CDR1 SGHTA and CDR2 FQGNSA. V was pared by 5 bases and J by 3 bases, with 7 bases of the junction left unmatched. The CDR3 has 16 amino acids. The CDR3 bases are TGTGCCAGCAGCGCCAGCGGGGGGATGGACACCGGGGAGCTGTTTTTT. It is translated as CASSASGGMDTGELFF.

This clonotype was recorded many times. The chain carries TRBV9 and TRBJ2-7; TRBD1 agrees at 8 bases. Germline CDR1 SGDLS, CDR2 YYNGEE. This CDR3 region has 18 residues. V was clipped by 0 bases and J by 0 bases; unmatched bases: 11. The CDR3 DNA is TGTGCCAGCAGCGTAGCCCAGGGGGCCCCATACCCCTCCTACGAGCAGTACTTC. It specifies CASSVAQGAPYPSYEQYF.